Each of the 4 T cell receptor beta chains below was sequenced from the same sample in a study of cytomegalovirus exposure and HLA in healthy donors. PCR involved 60 Vbeta and 13 Jbeta primers. Using immunoSEQ multiplex PCR, the repertoire was profiled, and TCRdb retains in-frame clones only, with some absent. Of over 200,000 clones in the sample, approximately 84% were seen once. Sequencing was carried out using PBMCs. Source of these receptors: a woman aged 40 to 50 in good health and CMV-seronegative.

The rearrangement links TRBV6-5 to TRBJ2-5; the D is unclear. The V end lost 0 bases, the J end lost 1 base, and 6 bases lay between the germline ends. This CDR3 has 14 residues. Looked up from germline, CDR1 is MNHEY and CDR2 is SVGAGI. The CDR3 is CASSYSHLQETQYF. The DNA of the CDR3 is TGTGCCAGCAGTTACTCACACCTCCAAGAGACCCAGTACTTC.

V usage is TRBV29-1 and J usage is TRBJ2-7; 11 positions agree with TRBD1. The CDR3 runs to 11 residues. Germline CDR1 is SQVTM and CDR2 is ANQGSEA. V was clipped by 6 bases and J by 6 bases; unmatched bases: 1. DNA for the CDR3: TGCAGCGTCGGGACAGGGGGCGAGCAGTACTTC. Amino acids: CSVGTGGEQYF.

This clone appeared a single time. The chain uses TRBV2 and TRBJ2-4, with TRBD1 matching 7 bases. This CDR3 contains 14 residues. CDR1 is SNHLY, CDR2 FYNNEI, per germline. Germline trimming cut 6 bases from V and 7 bases from J; bases unmatched to any gene: 9. CDR3 sequence (DNA): TGTGCCAGCAGACGGGACAGTGGCCGGAACATTCAGTACTTC. Its protein is CASRRDSGRNIQYF.

The J gene is TRBJ2-3, the V gene TRBV18; 8 positions match TRBD1. In germline, CDR1 is KGHSH, CDR2 LQKENI. The CDR3 contains 17 residues. With V trimmed by 3 bases and J by 2 bases, 10 bases remained unmatched. The CDR3 loop is CASSPPGGQAYTDTQYF. The CDR3 region has the DNA TGTGCCAGCTCACCGCCCGGGGGACAGGCATACACAGATACGCAGTATTTT.